These 16 T cell receptor beta chains were all obtained from the same sample, sequenced in a study of T-cell memory formation after mild COVID-19. Via MiXCR, TCRdb re-called the 5' RACE reads, giving one row per CDR3 protein. The table includes roughly 86,000 distinct CDR3 sequences, approximately 13% detected once. The source material was PBMCs or a T cell subset sorted from them (not recorded which). Receptor source: an adult woman who had mild COVID-19 (a few samples of this study predate the infection). Cell type and time point are not known.

This clonotype was counted only a few times. This chain connects TRBV6-5 to TRBJ2-1; a weak D match, TRBD1 (6 bases). Germline V gene lookup returns CDR1 MNHEY and CDR2 SVGAGI. The CDR3 runs to 11 residues. Between the trimmed V and J ends, which lost 2 bases and 10 bases, there was a span of 6 bases. CDR3 sequence: CASSYGTEQFF. DNA for the CDR3: TGTGCCAGCAGTTACGGGACAGAGCAGTTCTTC.

This chain uses TRBV25-1 with TRBJ1-5, with D unresolved. The germline V gene encodes CDR1 MGHDK and CDR2 SYGVNS. This CDR3 comprises 11 residues. The germline V and J ends were trimmed by 2 bases and 6 bases, with 2 bases remaining between them. CDR3 sequence (DNA): TGTGCCAGCAGTGAAGGTCAGCCCCAGCATTTT. Protein product: CASSEGQPQHF.

The chain carries TRBV9 and TRBJ2-7; the D is unclear. The CDR3 is 13 residues long. Germline V CDR1 and CDR2: SGDLS, YYNGEE. Trimming shortened V by 5 bases and J by 5 bases, and 14 bases separated the two germline ends. CDR3 residues: CASSRFSSDEQYF. CDR3 sequence (DNA): TGTGCCAGCAGTCGATTCTCGAGCGACGAGCAGTACTTC.

This clonotype has a handful of counts. The chain uses TRBV5-1 and TRBJ2-7, with 8 nucleotides matching TRBD1. Germline loops: CDR1 SGHRS, CDR2 YFSETQ. V shed 0 bases, J shed 3 bases, and the junction held 2 bases outside the gene matches. The CDR3 is made up of 14 amino acids. CDR3 protein: CASSLEGTGYEQYF. CDR3 sequence (DNA): TGCGCCAGCAGCTTGGAAGGGACAGGCTACGAGCAGTACTTC.

This clonotype was recorded a few times. The gene calls are TRBV5-1 and TRBJ2-7, with 9 bases matching TRBD1. CDR3 length: 15 amino acids. Germline V CDR1 and CDR2: SGHRS, YFSETQ. Trimming removed 0 bases from V and 0 bases from J; junction bases left unmatched: 1. CDR3 sequence (DNA): TGCGCCAGCAGCTTGGGGGACAGGGCCTCCTACGAGCAGTACTTC. It codes for CASSLGDRASYEQYF.

This clonotype showed up just a few times. The chain uses TRBV5-1 and TRBJ1-2; perhaps TRBD1 as D (6 bases). The CDR3 consists of 14 residues. Germline V gene data show CDR1 as SGHRS and CDR2 as YFSETQ. Trimming stripped 4 bases from V and 4 bases from J, with 14 bases between. CDR3 region: CASSGNRDFYGYTF. CDR3 coding DNA: TGCGCCAGCAGCGGGAACAGGGATTTCTATGGCTACACCTTC.

The CDR3: CASKPNRDATDTQYF. CDR3 in DNA: TGTGCCAGCAAACCAAACAGGGACGCGACAGATACGCAGTATTTT. This chain uses TRBV7-2 with TRBJ2-3; D possibly corresponds to TRBD1 (6 bases). The V and J ends lost 7 bases and 3 bases respectively, with 17 bases between them. The CDR3 is 15 residues long. In germline, CDR1 is SGHTA, CDR2 FQGNSA.

This clonotype occurred many times. This CDR3 is CASSQVGDSSYEQYF. In nucleotides, the CDR3 is TGCGCCAGCAGCCAAGTTGGGGACAGCTCCTACGAGCAGTACTTC. The gene calls are TRBV4-3 and TRBJ2-7; TRBD1 agrees at 7 bases. In germline, CDR1 is LGHNA, CDR2 YSLEER. CDR3 length equals 15 residues. The trim removed 1 base at V and 0 bases at J, leaving 3 bases unmatched.

This chain uses TRBV20-1 with TRBJ2-7; no definite D call. The CDR3 consists of 12 residues. CDR1 is DFQATT and CDR2 is SNEGSKA in the germline V gene (reference sequence). The CDR3 DNA follows: TGCAGCATATCAGGAAAACGGTACGAGCAGTACTTC. Translated, it gives CSISGKRYEQYF.

This clonotype was seen only once. The chain has TRBV6-6 and TRBJ2-1; the match to TRBD1 covers 8 bases. With 5 bases clipped from V and 2 bases from J, the junction kept 8 bases outside the gene matches. The CDR3 has 16 residues. Germline lookup yields CDR1 MNHNY and CDR2 SVGAGI (reference sequence). The CDR3 is CASSPGGAGPYNEQFF. The CDR3 nucleotides are TGTGCCAGCAGTCCAGGGGGCGCAGGGCCCTACAATGAGCAGTTCTTC.

This clonotype showed up just a few times. In DNA form, the CDR3 reads TGTGCCAGCAGACAGTTTAGCGGGAGGGACAATGAGCAGTTCTTC. Translating gives CASRQFSGRDNEQFF. The chain recombines TRBV27 with TRBJ2-1, with TRBD2 identical over 11 bases. The junction had 6 bases not matched to a gene; V was cut back by 6 bases and J by 5 bases. The CDR3 is 15 amino acids. Germline V gene data show CDR1 as MNHEY and CDR2 as SMNVEV (reference sequence).

This clonotype was counted between two and nine times. V usage is TRBV3-1 and J usage is TRBJ1-3, with unresolved D. Trimming took off 1 base at V and 4 bases at J, with 14 bases between the two ends. The CDR3 is 16 amino acids. The germline V gene has CDR1 LGHDT and CDR2 YNNKEL (reference sequence). CDR3 region: CASSQGREGAGNTIYF. CDR3 sequence (DNA): TGTGCCAGCAGCCAAGGACGCGAGGGAGCAGGAAACACCATATATTTT.

DNA for the CDR3: TGTGCCAGCAGCTGGTCGGTTGGCACGGCCGCGGCTGAAGCTTTCTTT. Its protein product is CASSWSVGTAAAEAFF. This sequence joins TRBV7-9 and TRBJ1-1; D unclear. The germline CDR1 and CDR2 sequences are SEHNR and FQNEAQ (reference sequence). Trimming stripped 4 bases from V and 6 bases from J, with 21 bases between. This CDR3 contains 16 residues. The full variable domain, rest sourced from reference TRBV7-9 and TRBJ1-1, is DTGVSQNPRHKITKRGQNVTFRCDPISEHNRLYWYRQTLGQGPEFLTYFQNEAQLEKSRLLSDRFSAERPKGSFSTLEIQRTEQGDSAMYLCASSWSVGTAAAEAFFGQGTRLTVV.

The chain carries TRBV29-1 and TRBJ2-5; D tentatively fits TRBD1 or TRBD2 (5 bases each). Trimming removed 2 bases at V and 5 bases at J, with 15 bases between. CDR1 is SQVTM and CDR2 is ANQGSEA in the germline V gene. CDR3 length equals 14 residues. The CDR3 spells CSVEKGEGVETQYF. The CDR3 DNA follows: TGCAGCGTTGAAAAGGGAGAAGGGGTGGAGACCCAGTACTTC.

This clonotype occurred a few times. The chain uses TRBV7-9 and TRBJ1-1; possibly TRBD1 for D (5 bases). V gave up 5 bases and J gave up 2 bases, with 12 bases separating them. The CDR3 covers 14 residues. CDR1 and CDR2 (germline): SEHNR, FQNEAQ (reference sequence). Written as DNA, the CDR3 is TGTGCCAGCAGCGGGGGGAGCCGAAACACTGAAGCTTTCTTT. Its translation is CASSGGSRNTEAFF.

This clonotype was counted between two and nine times. The J gene is TRBJ2-7, the V gene TRBV4-1; D unresolved. This CDR3 has 15 amino acids. Germline CDR1 MGHRA, CDR2 YSYEKL. The V gene lost 0 bases and the J gene lost 2 bases, with 11 bases spanning the gap. The CDR3: CASSQEEWQPYEQYF. For the CDR3, the DNA is TGCGCCAGCAGCCAAGAGGAATGGCAACCCTACGAGCAGTACTTC.